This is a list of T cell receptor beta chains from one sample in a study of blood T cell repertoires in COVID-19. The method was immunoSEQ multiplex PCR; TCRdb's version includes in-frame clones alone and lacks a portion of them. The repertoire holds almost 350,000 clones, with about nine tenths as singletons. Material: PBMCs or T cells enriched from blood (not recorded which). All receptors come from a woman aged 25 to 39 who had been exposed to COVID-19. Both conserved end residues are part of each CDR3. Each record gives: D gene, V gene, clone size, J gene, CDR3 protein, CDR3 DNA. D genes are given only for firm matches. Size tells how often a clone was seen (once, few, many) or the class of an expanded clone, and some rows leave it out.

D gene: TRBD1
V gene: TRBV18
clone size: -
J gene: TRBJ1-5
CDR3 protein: CASSLDRGHQPQHF
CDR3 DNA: TGTGCCAGCTCGCTCGACAGGGGTCATCAGCCCCAGCATTTT

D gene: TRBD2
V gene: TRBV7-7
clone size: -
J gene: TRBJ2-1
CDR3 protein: CASSLVFATSGKVEQFF
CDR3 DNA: TGTGCTAGCAGCTTAGTATTCGCGACTAGCGGGAAAGTCGAGCAGTTCTTC

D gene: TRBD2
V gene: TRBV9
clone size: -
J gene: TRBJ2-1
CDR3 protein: CASSHGTMRERVANEQFF
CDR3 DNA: TGTGCCAGCAGCCATGGGACTATGCGGGAGCGCGTCGCCAATGAGCAGTTCTTC

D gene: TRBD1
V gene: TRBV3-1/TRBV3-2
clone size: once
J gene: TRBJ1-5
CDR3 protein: CASSSTGGYQPQHF
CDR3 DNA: TGTGCCAGCAGCTCTACAGGGGGCTATCAGCCCCAGCATTTT

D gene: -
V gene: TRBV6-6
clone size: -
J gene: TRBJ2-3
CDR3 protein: CASTRKGTGAQYF
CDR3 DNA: TGTGCCAGCACCCGGAAAGGGACGGGGGCGCAGTATTTT

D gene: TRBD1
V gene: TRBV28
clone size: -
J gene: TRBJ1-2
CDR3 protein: CASSSGQGYTF
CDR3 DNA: TGTGCCAGCAGTTCGGGACAGGGCTACACCTTC

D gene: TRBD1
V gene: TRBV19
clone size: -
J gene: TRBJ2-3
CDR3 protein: CASSKDRGYTDTQYF
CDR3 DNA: TGTGCCAGTAGTAAGGACAGGGGTTACACAGATACGCAGTATTTT

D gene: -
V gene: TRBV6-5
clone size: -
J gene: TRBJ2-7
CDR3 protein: CASRLLAGLHEQYF
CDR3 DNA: TGTGCCAGCAGGTTACTAGCTGGTCTCCACGAGCAGTACTTC

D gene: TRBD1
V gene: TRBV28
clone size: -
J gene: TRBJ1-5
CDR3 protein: CASRMTGGGNQPQHF
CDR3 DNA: TGTGCCAGCAGGATGACAGGGGGCGGCAATCAGCCCCAGCATTTT

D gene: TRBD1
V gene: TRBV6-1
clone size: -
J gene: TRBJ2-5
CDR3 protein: CASSVRDRVLQETQYF
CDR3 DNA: TGTGCCAGCAGTGTCCGGGACAGGGTTCTACAAGAGACCCAGTACTTC

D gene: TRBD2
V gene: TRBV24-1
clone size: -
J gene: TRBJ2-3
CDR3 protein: CATSPHQLAGGKDTQYF
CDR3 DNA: TGTGCCACCAGTCCCCACCAACTAGCGGGAGGTAAAGATACGCAGTATTTT

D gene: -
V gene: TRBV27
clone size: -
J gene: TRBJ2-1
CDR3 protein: CASSGSTRYTSNEQFF
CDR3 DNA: TGTGCCAGCAGCGGCTCCACGCGGTACACAAGTAATGAGCAGTTCTTC

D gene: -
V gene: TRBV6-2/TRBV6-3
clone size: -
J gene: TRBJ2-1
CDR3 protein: CASSSAKLGSYNEQFF
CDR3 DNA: TGTGCCAGCAGCAGCGCTAAACTAGGTTCCTACAATGAGCAGTTCTTC

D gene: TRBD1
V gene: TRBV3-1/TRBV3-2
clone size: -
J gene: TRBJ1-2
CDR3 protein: CASSPGQGDYGYTF
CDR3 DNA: TGTGCCAGCAGCCCGGGACAGGGGGACTATGGCTACACCTTC

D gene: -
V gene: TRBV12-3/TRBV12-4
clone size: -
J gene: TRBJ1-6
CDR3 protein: CASKTGSAPLHF
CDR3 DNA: TGTGCCAGCAAAACAGGGTCTGCACCCCTCCACTTT

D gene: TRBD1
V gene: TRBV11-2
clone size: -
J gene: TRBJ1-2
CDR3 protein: CASSLGTGRYGYTF
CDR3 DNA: TGTGCCAGCAGCTTAGGGACAGGACGCTATGGCTACACCTTC

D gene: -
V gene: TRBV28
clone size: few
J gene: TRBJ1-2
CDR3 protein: CASSDGIADSRYGYTF
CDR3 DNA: TGTGCCAGCAGTGATGGGATCGCGGACAGTCGGTATGGCTACACCTTC

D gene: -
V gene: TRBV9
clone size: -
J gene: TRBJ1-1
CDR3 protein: CASSVVEGREAFF
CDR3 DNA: TGTGCCAGCAGCGTAGTGGAGGGGCGGGAAGCTTTCTTT

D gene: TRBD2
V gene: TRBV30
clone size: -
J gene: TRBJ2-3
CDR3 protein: CAWSAGLGSTDTQYF
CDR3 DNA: TGTGCCTGGAGTGCGGGACTAGGGAGCACAGATACGCAGTATTTT

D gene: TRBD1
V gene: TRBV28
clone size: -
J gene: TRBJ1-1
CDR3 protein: CASSFEDRGNGFF
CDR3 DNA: TGTGCCAGCAGTTTCGAGGACAGGGGAAATGGTTTCTTT

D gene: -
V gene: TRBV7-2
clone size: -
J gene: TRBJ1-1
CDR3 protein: CASSWVEGDTEAFF
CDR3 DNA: TGTGCCAGCAGCTGGGTCGAGGGGGACACTGAAGCTTTCTTT

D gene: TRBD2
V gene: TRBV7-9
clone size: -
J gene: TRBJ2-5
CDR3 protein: CASSLGSSGRAEETQYF
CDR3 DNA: TGTGCCAGCAGCTTAGGAAGTAGCGGGAGGGCCGAGGAGACCCAGTACTTC

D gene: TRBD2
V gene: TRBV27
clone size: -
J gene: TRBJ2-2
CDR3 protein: CASSLVSSGRGGLFF
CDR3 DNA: TGTGCCAGCAGTTTAGTTTCTAGCGGGAGAGGGGGGCTGTTTTTT

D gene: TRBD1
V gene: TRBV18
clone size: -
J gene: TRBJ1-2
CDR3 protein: CASSPTPGQGVNYYGYTF
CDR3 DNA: TGTGCCAGCTCACCGACACCCGGACAGGGGGTGAACTACTATGGCTACACCTTC

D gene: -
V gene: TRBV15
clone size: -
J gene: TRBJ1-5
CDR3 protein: CATSRNVDINQPQHF
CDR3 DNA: TGTGCCACCAGCAGAAACGTGGACATTAATCAGCCCCAGCATTTT

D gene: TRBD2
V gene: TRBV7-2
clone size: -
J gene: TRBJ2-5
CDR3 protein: CASSSGRAEETQYF
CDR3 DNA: TGTGCCAGCAGCTCCGGGAGGGCCGAAGAGACCCAGTACTTC

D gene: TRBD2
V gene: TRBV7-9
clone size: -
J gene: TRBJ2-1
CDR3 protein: CASRAMGGRQDEQFF
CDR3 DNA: TGTGCCAGCAGGGCGATGGGCGGGAGGCAGGATGAGCAGTTCTTC

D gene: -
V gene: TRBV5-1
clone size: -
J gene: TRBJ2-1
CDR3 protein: CASSYGVWNEQFF
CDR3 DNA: TGCGCCAGCAGCTACGGGGTTTGGAATGAGCAGTTCTTC

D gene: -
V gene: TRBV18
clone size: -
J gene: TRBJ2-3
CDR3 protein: CASSPNSGTDTQYF
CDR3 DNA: TGTGCCAGCTCACCAAATTCTGGCACAGATACGCAGTATTTT

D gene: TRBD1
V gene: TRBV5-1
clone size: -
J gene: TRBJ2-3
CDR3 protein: CASSLWPGGTDTQYF
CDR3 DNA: TGCGCCAGCAGCTTGTGGCCAGGGGGTACAGATACGCAGTATTTT

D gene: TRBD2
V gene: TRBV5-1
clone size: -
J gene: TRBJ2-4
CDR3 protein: CASSLISGSLNIQYF
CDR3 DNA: TGCGCCAGCAGCTTAATCAGCGGGAGTTTAAACATTCAGTACTTC